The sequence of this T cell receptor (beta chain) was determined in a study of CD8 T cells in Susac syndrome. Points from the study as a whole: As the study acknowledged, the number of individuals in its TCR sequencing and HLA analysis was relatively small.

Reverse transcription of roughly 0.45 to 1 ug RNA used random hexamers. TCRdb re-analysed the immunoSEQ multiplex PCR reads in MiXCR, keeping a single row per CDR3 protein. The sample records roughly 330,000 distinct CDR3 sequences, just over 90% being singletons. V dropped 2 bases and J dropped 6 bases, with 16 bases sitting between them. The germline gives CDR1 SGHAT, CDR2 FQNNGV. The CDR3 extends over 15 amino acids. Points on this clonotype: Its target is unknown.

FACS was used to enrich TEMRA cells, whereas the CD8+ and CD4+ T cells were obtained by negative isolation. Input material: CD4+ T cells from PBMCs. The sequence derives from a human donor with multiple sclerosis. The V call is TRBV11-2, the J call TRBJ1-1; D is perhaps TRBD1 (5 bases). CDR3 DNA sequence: TGTGCCAGCAGCTTATTTGGAGGGGACCCCTCTGAAGCTTTCTTT. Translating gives CASSLFGGDPSEAFF.